One and the same sample provided the 23 T cell receptor beta chains below, sequenced in a study of blood T cell repertoires in COVID-19. Some clones are missing from TCRdb's copy, which holds only in-frame ones; the method was immunoSEQ multiplex PCR. Counted here are 300,000 to 400,000 clones, 88% occurring once; the ten biggest clones make up 1.5% to 2%. Sequenced material: peripheral blood. These TCRs come from a woman in her 30s with COVID-19, enrolled during active disease.

This chain joins TRBV28 and TRBJ2-2; 11 bases align to TRBD2. V shed 2 bases and J 4 bases; nucleotides not matched to a gene: 9. This CDR3 is 18 amino acids long. Germline CDR1 and CDR2: MDHEN and SYDVKM. In DNA, the CDR3 is TGTGCCAGCAGTTTAAGGCGGACTAGCGGGTATATCACCGGGGAGCTGTTTTTT. Translation gives CASSLRRTSGYITGELFF. Supplemented by reference TRBV28 and TRBJ2-2, the full variable domain reads DVKVTQSSRYLVKRTGEKVFLECVQDMDHENMFWYRQDPGLGLRLIYFSYDVKMKEKGDIPEGYSVSREKKERFSLILESASTNQTSMYLCASSLRRTSGYITGELFFGEGSRLTVL.

This sequence joins TRBV27 and TRBJ1-5, with D uncertain. The CDR3 is 16 amino acids. V lost 8 bases and J lost 0, with 17 bases in between. Germline V CDR1 and CDR2: MNHEY, SMNVEV (reference sequence). Here the CDR3 reads CASGVRREYSNQPQHF. CDR3 nucleotides: TGTGCCAGCGGTGTGAGGAGAGAGTATAGCAATCAGCCCCAGCATTTT.

The chain combines TRBV12-3 or TRBV12-4 with TRBJ2-1; possibly TRBD2 for D (6 bases). The CDR3 loop spans 13 amino acids. V was pared by 11 bases and J by 4 bases, with 15 bases between. DNA of the CDR3: TGTGCCGTCCGGGACTCTAATTACAATGAGCAGTTCTTC. Translated, it gives CAVRDSNYNEQFF.

The chain joins TRBV11-3 to TRBJ2-2; D might be TRBD1 (5 bases). From germline, CDR1 is SGHNT and CDR2 YENEEA. The CDR3 covers 14 residues. The V end lost 5 bases, the J end lost 6 bases, and 13 bases lay between the germline ends. The CDR3 spells CASSQSAGSGELFF. The CDR3 bases are TGTGCCAGCAGCCAATCGGCAGGGTCCGGGGAGCTGTTTTTT.

The chain is built from TRBV18 and TRBJ1-2; 12 bases fit TRBD1. This CDR3 comprises 16 residues. Trimming at V came to 3 bases and at J to 6 bases, leaving 8 bases not matched to a gene. The V gene's germline CDR1 is KGHSH and CDR2 LQKENI. CDR3 region: CASSPSSGQGANGYTF. CDR3 DNA sequence: TGTGCCAGCTCACCTAGCTCGGGACAGGGGGCAAATGGCTACACCTTC. Full variable domain (missing parts from reference TRBV18 and TRBJ1-2): NAGVMQNPRHLVRRRGQEARLRCSPMKGHSHVYWYRQLPEEGLKFMVYLQKENIIDESGMPKERFSAEFPKEGPSILRIQQVVRGDSAAYFCASSPSSGQGANGYTFGSGTRLTVV.

The chain uses TRBV7-8 and TRBJ1-6; D call uncertain. Germline CDR1 reads SGHVS; CDR2 reads FQNEAQ. Trimming pared 5 bases from V and 3 bases from J, leaving 11 bases between. The CDR3 is 15 amino acids. CDR3 sequence: CASSSTQRYNSPLHF. Written as DNA, the CDR3 is TGTGCCAGCAGCAGTACCCAGCGCTATAATTCACCCCTCCACTTT.

The chain combines TRBV6-5 with TRBJ2-7; TRBD2 might be the D (5 bases). Trimming removed 7 bases at V and 2 bases at J, with 6 bases between. Germline V gene lookup returns CDR1 MNHEY and CDR2 SVGAGI. The CDR3 is made up of 11 amino acids. The CDR3, as DNA: TGTGCCAGCACCGGGACCTACGAGCAGTACGTC. Residues: CASTGTYEQYV.

Comments on this clone: Different DNA sequences within this sample yield the same CDR3. The chain recombines TRBV19 with TRBJ1-5; 7 nucleotides line up with TRBD1. The CDR3 extends over 15 amino acids. With V trimmed by 1 base and J by 2 bases, 2 bases remained unmatched. CDR1 is LNHDA and CDR2 is SQIVND in the germline V gene (reference sequence). Here the CDR3 DNA reads TGTGCCAGTAGTATAGGACAGGGTGGCAATCAGCCCCAGCATTTT. It codes for CASSIGQGGNQPQHF.

The chain recombines TRBV30 with TRBJ2-5; D is uncertain. The V gene's germline CDR1 is GTSNPN and CDR2 SVGIG (reference sequence). Trimming took off 1 base at V and 4 bases at J, with 4 bases between the two ends. The CDR3 loop spans 11 amino acids. The CDR3, as DNA: TGTGCCTGGAGTGCCCTAGAGACCCAGTACTTC. It is translated as CAWSALETQYF.

As concerns this clone: The sample contains more than one DNA sequence encoding this CDR3. The chain links TRBV7-9 to TRBJ1-1; D gene unclear. Trimming took 3 bases from V and 1 from J, leaving 6 bases between them. Germline V gene sequence: CDR1 SEHNR, CDR2 FQNEAQ (reference sequence). This CDR3 is built from 13 residues. CDR3 amino acids: CASSFGGNTEAFF. CDR3 bases: TGTGCCAGCAGCTTCGGAGGGAACACTGAAGCTTTCTTT.

V and J are TRBV7-9 and TRBJ1-2, with TRBD1 matching over 10 bases. In germline, CDR1 is SEHNR, CDR2 FQNEAQ (reference sequence). The CDR3 has 13 amino acids. Unmatched junction bases numbered 4, after V lost 6 bases and J lost 6 bases. The DNA for the CDR3 is TGTGCCAGCAGGATGACAGGGGGCAATGGCTACACCTTC. Translating it yields CASRMTGGNGYTF.

The chain carries TRBV5-1 and TRBJ1-2; 7 bases are a match to TRBD1. J was trimmed by 2 bases and V by 5 bases; bases with no gene match: 12. CDR1 and CDR2 (germline): SGHRS, YFSETQ. The CDR3 runs 16 residues. The CDR3 nucleotides read TGCGCCAGCAGTAAGGGGGACAGTACCTCCAACTATGGCTACACCTTC. It codes for CASSKGDSTSNYGYTF.

This clone showed up just once. V is TRBV7-6 and J is TRBJ2-1, with TRBD1 matching over 7 bases. This CDR3 contains 17 residues. Germline CDR1 reads SGHVS; CDR2 reads FNYEAQ. With V trimmed by 5 bases and J by 8 bases, 18 bases remained unmatched. CDR3 DNA sequence: TGTGCCAGCAGCCAAGGAGACGGGACAGCCGTCTGGTATGAGCAGTTCTTC. The encoded protein is CASSQGDGTAVWYEQFF.

V usage is TRBV2 and J usage is TRBJ1-1; tentatively, D is TRBD1 (5 bases). The CDR3 consists of 13 residues. The germline V gene has CDR1 SNHLY and CDR2 FYNNEI. V gave up 7 bases and J gave up 5 bases, with 14 bases separating them. The CDR3 loop is CASKGQGGTEAFF. Here the CDR3 DNA reads TGTGCCAGCAAAGGCCAGGGCGGTACTGAAGCTTTCTTT.

V is TRBV6-1 and J is TRBJ1-2, with 7 nucleotides matching TRBD1. Unmatched junction bases numbered 5, after V lost 6 bases and J lost 4 bases. There are 13 residues in the CDR3. CDR1 and CDR2 from the germline V gene are MNHNS and SASEGT. CDR3 sequence (DNA): TGTGCCAGCAGCCGGGGACAGATCTATGGCTACACCTTC. Translated, it gives CASSRGQIYGYTF.

The J gene is TRBJ1-2, the V gene TRBV7-2; D perhaps matches TRBD1 (5 bases). The germline V and J ends were trimmed by 1 base and 4 bases, with 7 bases remaining between them. The CDR3 is 13 residues long. CDR1 and CDR2 from the germline V gene are SGHTA and FQGNSA. The CDR3 loop reads CASSLGQPYGYTF. The CDR3 coding sequence is TGTGCCAGCAGCTTAGGACAGCCCTATGGCTACACCTTC.

The rearrangement uses TRBV27 and TRBJ2-5; 9 bases fit TRBD2. This CDR3 spans 13 amino acids. Germline CDR1 is MNHEY and CDR2 is SMNVEV (reference sequence). V lost 8 bases, J lost 5 bases, and 6 bases stayed unmatched. The CDR3 spells CASRGGALETQYF. CDR3 sequence (DNA): TGTGCCAGCCGCGGGGGGGCCCTGGAGACCCAGTACTTC.

This clone has just one count. The chain joins TRBV6-2 or TRBV6-3 to TRBJ2-7, with 9 bases fitting TRBD2. J gave up 2 bases and V 5 bases, and 4 bases lay outside the gene matches. The germline V gene has CDR1 MNHEY and CDR2 SVGEGT. The CDR3 contains 14 residues. The CDR3 sequence: CASSRLAAPYEQYF. The CDR3, as DNA: TGTGCCAGCAGTCGACTAGCGGCGCCCTACGAGCAGTACTTC.

This chain connects TRBV19 to TRBJ1-1, with 7 bases identical to TRBD1. With 10 bases clipped from V and 1 base from J, the junction kept 12 bases outside the gene matches. Germline CDR1 is LNHDA and CDR2 is SQIVND (reference sequence). The CDR3 is made up of 15 amino acids. CDR3 bases: TGTGCCATCCGCAATCCGGGACAGCCGAACACTGAAGCTTTCTTT. Protein product: CAIRNPGQPNTEAFF.

This chain uses TRBV6-1 with TRBJ1-6; no clear D gene. This CDR3 region has 19 residues. Trimming cost V 2 bases and J 13 bases, with 30 bases left between them. Germline CDR1 reads MNHNS; CDR2 reads SASEGT. The CDR3 is CASSEFSSYSTQFTPPLHF. CDR3 nucleotides: TGTGCCAGCAGTGAATTCTCGTCTTATTCCACTCAATTCACCCCCCCCCTCCACTTT.

The CDR3 coding sequence is TGTGCCAGCAGTTACGGACAGTTCGCTTTCTTT. This encodes CASSYGQFAFF. The J gene is TRBJ1-1, the V gene TRBV6-2 or TRBV6-3; possibly TRBD1 for D (6 bases). CDR1 and CDR2 from the germline V gene are MNHEY and SVGEGT. Trimming cost V 2 bases and J 11 bases, with 9 bases left between them. This CDR3 is 11 amino acids long.

The V call is TRBV27, the J call TRBJ2-1; D unresolved. CDR1 MNHEY and CDR2 SMNVEV come from the germline V gene (reference sequence). This CDR3 region has 14 residues. The V end lost 2 bases, the J end lost 8 bases, and 13 bases lay between the germline ends. This chain's CDR3 is CASSLAGSIDEQFF. The CDR3 DNA sequence: TGTGCCAGCAGTTTAGCAGGTAGTATCGATGAGCAGTTCTTC.

This clone was recorded once. The CDR3 DNA sequence: TGTGCCAGCAGTGAAACCGGCTACAATGAGCAGTTCTTC. Translation gives CASSETGYNEQFF. The genes are TRBV6-1 and TRBJ2-1; D gene uncertain. The V end lost 2 bases, the J end lost 3 bases, and 5 bases lay between the germline ends. Germline V gives CDR1 MNHNS, CDR2 SASEGT. The CDR3 covers 13 residues.